This is a list of T cell receptor beta chains from one sample in a study of metastatic and nonmetastatic thyroid tumors. With MiXCR, TCRdb called clones anew from the PCR reads. The sample consists of more than 12,000 clones, about 29% of them appearing once. The sequencing sample was made of tumor tissue. The receptors come from a male donor with papillary thyroid cancer or a benign thyroid nodule (not recorded which). Some clones in this sample may be carry-over from other donors' samples. Both conserved end residues are part of each CDR3. A D gene is named only where the DNA matches it firmly. Clone sizes are given selectively: once, few, many, or a class where the clone is expanded.

J gene | D gene | clone size | CDR3 length | V gene | CDR3 protein | CDR3 DNA
TRBJ2-5 | NA | few | 12 | TRBV10-1 | CASSDGRETQYF | TGCGCCAGCAGTGACGGTAGAGAGACCCAGTACTTC
TRBJ2-7 | NA | NA | 13 | TRBV28 | CASLLPGAYEQYF | TGTGCCAGCTTACTACCCGGGGCCTACGAGCAGTACTTC
TRBJ2-1 | TRBD2 | many | 15 | TRBV12-3/TRBV12-4 | CANSSPYSGRNEQFF | TGTGCCAACAGTTCCCCCTACAGCGGGAGGAATGAGCAGTTCTTC
TRBJ2-1 | TRBD2 | many | 15 | TRBV19 | CASSWGRGPYNEQFF | TGTGCCAGTAGTTGGGGGAGGGGCCCCTACAATGAGCAGTTCTTC
TRBJ2-5 | NA | NA | 13 | TRBV20-1 | CSAPAGRVETQYF | TGCAGTGCTCCGGCGGGTCGGGTAGAGACCCAGTACTTC
TRBJ2-3 | NA | many | 15 | TRBV6-4 | CASSDHPDRTDTQYF | TGTGCCAGCAGTGACCACCCCGACAGGACAGATACGCAGTATTTT
TRBJ2-7 | NA | many | 12 | TRBV29-1 | CSARDTSYEQYF | TGCAGCGCCCGGGACACCTCCTACGAGCAGTACTTC
TRBJ2-3 | NA | many | 15 | TRBV4-1 | CASSQDRRASDTQYF | TGCGCCAGCAGCCAAGATAGAAGGGCTTCAGATACGCAGTATTTT
TRBJ1-1 | NA | many | 13 | TRBV6-2/TRBV6-3 | CASSSNSVQAAFF | TGTGCCAGCAGTTCCAACTCCGTCCAAGCGGCTTTCTTT
TRBJ2-1 | TRBD2 | many | 15 | TRBV5-8 | CASSRGTSSYNEQFF | TGTGCCAGCAGCCGAGGGACTAGCTCCTACAATGAGCAGTTCTTC
TRBJ2-7 | NA | NA | 17 | TRBV25-1 | CASSEYGGRGPFSEQYF | TGTGCCAGTAGTGAATATGGGGGTCGGGGGCCTTTCTCCGAGCAGTACTTC
TRBJ1-5 | NA | many | 12 | TRBV6-4 | CASSDRGQPQHF | TGTGCCAGCAGTGACCGAGGTCAGCCCCAGCATTTT
TRBJ1-1 | NA | NA | 13 | TRBV5-5 | CASSFTQNTEAFF | TGTGCCAGCAGCTTTACACAGAACACTGAAGCTTTCTTT
TRBJ2-1 | TRBD2 | many | 15 | TRBV6-1 | CASSEPAGGYNEQFF | TGTGCCAGCAGTGAGCCAGCGGGAGGGTACAATGAGCAGTTCTTC
TRBJ2-1 | TRBD2 | many | 15 | TRBV28 | CASGGGTPTANEQFF | TGTGCCAGCGGGGGGGGGACCCCCACGGCCAATGAGCAGTTCTTC
TRBJ2-3 | TRBD1 | many | 15 | TRBV6-1 | CASSGGQGATDTQYF | TGTGCCAGCAGTGGGGGACAGGGGGCCACAGATACGCAGTATTTT
TRBJ2-2 | NA | many | 15 | TRBV28 | CASSPRSPTAGELFF | TGTGCCAGCAGCCCCAGGAGCCCGACGGCCGGGGAGCTGTTTTTT
TRBJ1-2 | NA | NA | 12 | TRBV28 | CASSFSRNGYTF | TGTGCCAGCAGTTTTTCGCGTAACGGCTACACCTTC
TRBJ1-1 | NA | many | 16 | TRBV7-6 | CASSASSQGGNTEAFF | TGTGCCAGCAGCGCCAGTAGCCAGGGTGGGAACACTGAAGCTTTCTTT
TRBJ2-5 | TRBD2 | many | 16 | TRBV5-1 | CASSLTPQTSGETQYF | TGCGCCAGCAGCTTGACACCCCAGACTAGCGGGGAGACCCAGTACTTC